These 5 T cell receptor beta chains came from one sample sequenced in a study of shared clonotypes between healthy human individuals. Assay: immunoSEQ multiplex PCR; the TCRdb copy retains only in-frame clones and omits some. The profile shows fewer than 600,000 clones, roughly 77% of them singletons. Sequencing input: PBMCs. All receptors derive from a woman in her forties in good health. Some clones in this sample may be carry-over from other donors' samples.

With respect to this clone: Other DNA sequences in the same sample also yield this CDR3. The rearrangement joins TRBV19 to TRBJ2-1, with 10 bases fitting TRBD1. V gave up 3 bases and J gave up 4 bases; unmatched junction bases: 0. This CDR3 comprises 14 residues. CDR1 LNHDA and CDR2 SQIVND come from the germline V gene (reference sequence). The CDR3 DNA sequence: TGTGCCAGTAGTATGGGACAGGGGTACAATGAGCAGTTCTTC. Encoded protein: CASSMGQGYNEQFF.

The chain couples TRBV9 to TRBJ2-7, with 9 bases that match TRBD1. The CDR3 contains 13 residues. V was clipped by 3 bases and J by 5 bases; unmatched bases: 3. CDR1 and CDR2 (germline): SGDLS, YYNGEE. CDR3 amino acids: CASSARTGDEQYF. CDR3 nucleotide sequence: TGTGCCAGCAGCGCAAGGACAGGGGACGAGCAGTACTTC.

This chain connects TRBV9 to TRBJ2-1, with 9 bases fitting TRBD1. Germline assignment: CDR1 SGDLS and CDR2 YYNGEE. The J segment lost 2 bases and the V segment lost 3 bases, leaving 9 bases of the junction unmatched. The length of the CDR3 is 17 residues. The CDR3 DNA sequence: TGTGCCAGCAGCGCCCTAGGGACAGGGCTTACCTACAATGAGCAGTTCTTC. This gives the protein CASSALGTGLTYNEQFF.

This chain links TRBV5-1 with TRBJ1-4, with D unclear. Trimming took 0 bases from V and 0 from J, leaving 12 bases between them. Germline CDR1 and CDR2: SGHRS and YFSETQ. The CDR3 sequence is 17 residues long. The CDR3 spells CASSLVYGLSTNEKLFF. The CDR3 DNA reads TGCGCCAGCAGCTTGGTTTACGGGCTTTCAACTAATGAAAAACTGTTTTTT.

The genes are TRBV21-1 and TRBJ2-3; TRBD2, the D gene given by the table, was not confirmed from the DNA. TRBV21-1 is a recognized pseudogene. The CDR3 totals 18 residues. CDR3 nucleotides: TGTGCCACCAAACGGGGACTAGCGGGAGTAACGTACCCAGATACGCAGTATTTT. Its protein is CATKRGLAGVTYPDTQYF.